The present entry profiles one T cell receptor (beta chain) with its context. Clones were read by immunoSEQ multiplex PCR, and TCRdb kept only the in-frame ones, dropping some. Of about 200,000 clones in the sample, about nine tenths were seen once. Germline V gene lookup returns CDR1 LGHDT and CDR2 YNNKEL (reference sequence). Losses at the gene ends were 0 bases for V and 5 bases for J; bases not matched to a gene: 5. This CDR3 contains 17 residues. This sample was taken from a study of blood T cell repertoires in COVID-19. This receptor was identified in a man aged 30 to 39 who had recovered from COVID-19. The source material was peripheral blood. J is TRBJ2-1 and V is TRBV3-1 (or the pseudogene TRBV3-2); 12 nucleotides match TRBD2. Written as DNA, the CDR3 is TGTGCCAGCAGCCAAGAGATCGGACTAGCGGGGAACAATGAGCAGTTCTTC. It is translated as CASSQEIGLAGNNEQFF.